Shown below are 29 T cell receptor beta chains from a single sample sequenced in a study of blood T cell repertoires in COVID-19. The method was immunoSEQ multiplex PCR; TCRdb's version includes in-frame clones alone and lacks a portion of them. The sample has around 150,000 clones, under 85% seen once; the top ten hold 5.5% to 8%. Sequencing was performed on peripheral blood. Receptors originate from a human donor in a cohort sampled during active COVID-19.

The genes are TRBV15 and TRBJ1-4, with a possible D match to TRBD1 (5 bases). The CDR3 sequence is 14 residues long. V dropped 5 bases and J dropped 4 bases, with 11 bases sitting between them. Germline V lookup: CDR1 LNHNV, CDR2 YYDKDF (reference sequence). The CDR3 here is CATSEWGVNEKLFF. CDR3 nucleotide sequence: TGTGCCACCAGCGAATGGGGGGTTAATGAAAAACTGTTTTTT.

The rearrangement joins TRBV30 to TRBJ2-7, with 11 positions matching TRBD2. The germline V gene encodes CDR1 GTSNPN and CDR2 SVGIG (reference sequence). The V segment lost 0 bases and the J segment 6 bases; nucleotides outside the gene matches: 7. CDR3 size: 15 residues. The CDR3 region has the DNA TGTGCCTGGAGTGTGGGGCTAGCGGGGGGCGGCGAGCAGTACTTC. The encoded protein is CAWSVGLAGGGEQYF.

This clone was seen a handful of times. This chain connects TRBV27 to TRBJ2-3, with a possible D match to TRBD1 (5 bases). This CDR3 spans 15 amino acids. The V gene lost 5 bases and the J gene lost 0 bases, with 12 bases spanning the gap. Per germline, CDR1 MNHEY and CDR2 SMNVEV (reference sequence). The CDR3: CASSLGHPSTDTQYF. In DNA, the CDR3 is TGTGCCAGCAGTCTCGGACACCCTAGCACAGATACGCAGTATTTT.

This chain uses TRBV5-5 with TRBJ2-7; 7 bases line up with TRBD1. V lost 0 bases and J lost 3; bases outside the gene matches: 12. CDR3 length: 17 residues. Germline V lookup: CDR1 SGHKS, CDR2 YYEKEE (reference sequence). DNA of the CDR3: TGTGCCAGCAGCTTGGGACCTGGGACAGCCGTGAACTACGAGCAGTACTTC. The encoded protein is CASSLGPGTAVNYEQYF.

V gene TRBV6-5 combines with J gene TRBJ2-1, with a possible D match to TRBD1 (6 bases). Germline CDR1 reads MNHEY; CDR2 reads SVGAGI. CDR3 length: 13 residues. The CDR3 loop reads CAIEGVPYNEQFF. The CDR3 nucleotides are TGTGCGATAGAGGGGGTCCCTTACAATGAGCAGTTCTTC.

The V call is TRBV7-9, the J call TRBJ2-5, with 14 bases lining up with TRBD2. Trimming took 6 bases from V and 2 from J; bases not matched to a gene: 8. The CDR3 has 17 amino acids. Germline lookup yields CDR1 SEHNR and CDR2 FQNEAQ (reference sequence). The CDR3: CASSPGTSGGFQETQYF. For the CDR3, the DNA is TGTGCCAGCAGTCCTGGGACTAGCGGGGGATTTCAAGAGACCCAGTACTTC. The whole variable domain, filled in from reference TRBV7-9 and TRBJ2-5, reads DTGVSQNPRHKITKRGQNVTFRCDPISEHNRLYWYRQTLGQGPEFLTYFQNEAQLEKSRLLSDRFSAERPKGSFSTLEIQRTEQGDSAMYLCASSPGTSGGFQETQYFGPGTRLLVL.

The genes are TRBV24-1 and TRBJ1-2; D remains unclear. The CDR3 spans 15 residues. V was clipped by 3 bases and J by 1 base, with 11 bases between them. Germline V gives CDR1 KGHDR, CDR2 SFDVKD. CDR3 sequence reads: CATSDTGSNNYGYTF. In DNA form, the CDR3 reads TGTGCCACCAGTGATACCGGGTCGAATAACTATGGCTACACCTTC.

The chain combines TRBV7-2 with TRBJ1-3, with D perhaps TRBD1 (6 bases). Germline V CDR1 and CDR2: SGHTA, FQGNSA. V was shortened by 5 bases and J by 0 bases, with 23 bases between the two germline ends. The CDR3 has 19 amino acids. The CDR3 loop is CASSLTPGLTGDSGNTIYF. The DNA of the CDR3 is TGTGCCAGCAGCCTAACTCCCGGCCTGACAGGCGACTCTGGAAACACCATATATTTT.

This chain uses TRBV9 with TRBJ2-1, with D tentatively TRBD2 (5 bases). This CDR3 spans 15 amino acids. Trimming removed 6 bases at V and 0 bases at J, with 13 bases between. From germline, CDR1 is SGDLS and CDR2 YYNGEE. CDR3 protein: CASTLASGSYNEQFF. The CDR3 nucleotides are TGTGCCAGCACCCTAGCATCGGGCTCCTACAATGAGCAGTTCTTC.

This chain uses TRBV6-6 with TRBJ1-2, with D perhaps TRBD1 (6 bases). Germline V gene data show CDR1 as MNHNY and CDR2 as SVGAGI (reference sequence). The CDR3 has 14 amino acids. V lost 6 bases and J 7 bases, leaving 18 bases between the germline ends. The CDR3 here is CASRQQGSKGGYTF. The CDR3, as DNA: TGTGCCAGCAGACAACAGGGATCAAAGGGTGGCTACACCTTC.

The rearrangement uses TRBV6-5 and TRBJ1-2, with D unclear. This CDR3 contains 14 residues. Germline values: CDR1 MNHEY, CDR2 SVGAGI. V lost 5 bases and J lost 9, with 19 bases in between. The DNA of the CDR3 is TGTGCCAGCAGTATCGACGGAGGACCCTTTAGCTACACCTTC. Protein product: CASSIDGGPFSYTF.

V usage is TRBV9 and J usage is TRBJ2-2, with TRBD2 identical over 11 bases. From germline, CDR1 is SGDLS and CDR2 YYNGEE. V lost 2 bases to trimming and J lost 7 bases; unmatched junction nucleotides: 10. This CDR3 has 17 amino acids. CDR3 bases: TGTGCCAGCAGCGTTGGTAGCGGGGGGGCTCTCCGCGGGGAGCTGTTTTTT. Translating it yields CASSVGSGGALRGELFF.

This clone was seen only a few times. The rearrangement uses TRBV2 and TRBJ2-6; D remains ambiguous. The CDR3 has 17 amino acids. V was pared by 0 bases and J by 0 bases, with 9 bases between. Germline CDR1 is SNHLY and CDR2 is FYNNEI. The CDR3, as DNA: TGTGCCAGCAGTGAAGCCGGGTCCTTCTCTGGGGCCAACGTCCTGACTTTC. As protein: CASSEAGSFSGANVLTF.

Comment on this clone: The junction shows a germline mismatch at one end, possibly a read error. This sequence joins TRBV4-3 and TRBJ2-7; perhaps TRBD2 as D (5 bases). CDR3 length: 14 residues. Germline V gene lookup returns CDR1 LGHNA and CDR2 YSLEER. CDR3 in amino acids: CASSQVGQTGVLSF. The CDR3 nucleotides read TGCGCCAGCAGCCAAGTGGGCCAGACCGGGGTTCTTTCCTTC.

The chain couples TRBV5-1 to TRBJ2-3, with 8 bases fitting TRBD1. CDR3 length: 15 amino acids. The trim removed 0 bases at V and 0 bases at J, leaving 0 bases unmatched. CDR1 SGHRS and CDR2 YFSETQ come from the germline V gene. The CDR3, as DNA: TGCGCCAGCAGCTTGGGGGACAGGAGCACAGATACGCAGTATTTT. Translated, it gives CASSLGDRSTDTQYF.

The chain has TRBV5-5 and TRBJ2-7; 8 positions agree with TRBD1. This CDR3 has 15 residues. Looked up from germline, CDR1 is SGHKS and CDR2 is YYEKEE (reference sequence). Unmatched junction bases numbered 9, after V lost 4 bases and J lost 3 bases. CDR3 in DNA: TGTGCCAGCAGCGGTAGACAGGGGATGGACTACGAGCAGTACTTC. Translating gives CASSGRQGMDYEQYF.

The chain combines TRBV2 with TRBJ1-3; 11 bases line up with TRBD1. The CDR3 consists of 14 residues. Trimming took 6 bases from V and 8 from J; bases not matched to a gene: 6. Germline loops: CDR1 SNHLY, CDR2 FYNNEI. This chain's CDR3 is CASRAGTGGHTIYF. The CDR3, as DNA: TGTGCCAGCAGAGCGGGGACAGGGGGGCACACCATATATTTT. The complete variable domain, with remaining parts taken from reference TRBV2 and TRBJ1-3, reads EPEVTQTPSHQVTQMGQEVILRCVPISNHLYFYWYRQILGQKVEFLVSFYNNEISEKSEIFDDQFSVERPDGSNFTLKIRSTKLEDSAMYFCASRAGTGGHTIYFGEGSWLTVV.

CDR3 in amino acids: CASSISRGAGEQFF. The CDR3 nucleotides read TGTGCCAGTAGTATCTCCCGAGGAGCGGGTGAGCAGTTCTTC. The chain employs TRBV19 and TRBJ2-1, with D tentatively TRBD2 (6 bases). Germline lookup yields CDR1 LNHDA and CDR2 SQIVND (reference sequence). The CDR3 is 14 amino acids. V shed 3 bases and J shed 9 bases, with 15 bases lying between them.

The chain employs TRBV7-2 and TRBJ2-2; 8 bases map to TRBD1. V was pared by 5 bases and J by 7 bases, with 12 bases of the junction left unmatched. Germline CDR1 SGHTA, CDR2 FQGNSA. There are 16 residues in the CDR3. The CDR3 loop is CASSPRNQGAGGELFF. As DNA, the CDR3 is TGTGCCAGCAGCCCGAGGAACCAGGGGGCAGGCGGGGAGCTGTTTTTT.

V usage is TRBV11-3 and J usage is TRBJ2-5; D might be TRBD2 (5 bases). The CDR3 is 13 amino acids. V lost 2 bases to trimming and J lost 3 bases, with 7 bases between them. The germline CDR1 and CDR2 sequences are SGHNT and YENEEA. In DNA form, the CDR3 reads TGTGCCAGCAGCTTAAAAGCGGAAGAGACCCAGTACTTC. Translated, it gives CASSLKAEETQYF.

The rearrangement links TRBV5-5 to TRBJ1-5; D not resolved. Germline V gene lookup returns CDR1 SGHKS and CDR2 YYEKEE (reference sequence). This CDR3 spans 14 amino acids. With 2 bases removed from V and 1 base from J, the gap between germline ends came to 7 bases. The CDR3 region is CASSLRGSNQPQHF. The DNA for the CDR3 is TGTGCCAGCAGCTTACGTGGCAGCAATCAGCCCCAGCATTTT.

This clone came up a few times. The gene calls are TRBV7-9 and TRBJ2-2; 10 bases line up with TRBD2. This CDR3 spans 18 amino acids. The V segment lost 0 bases and the J segment 4 bases; nucleotides outside the gene matches: 8. Germline CDR1 reads SEHNR; CDR2 reads FQNEAQ (reference sequence). The CDR3 bases are TGTGCCAGCAGCTTAGCCAGCGGGGGGGTCCCAGGCACCGGGGAGCTGTTTTTT. Protein: CASSLASGGVPGTGELFF. Full variable domain (outside the CDR3, taken from reference TRBV7-9 and TRBJ2-2): DTGVSQNPRHKITKRGQNVTFRCDPISEHNRLYWYRQTLGQGPEFLTYFQNEAQLEKSRLLSDRFSAERPKGSFSTLEIQRTEQGDSAMYLCASSLASGGVPGTGELFFGEGSRLTVL.

The chain employs TRBV5-1 and TRBJ1-4, with 8 positions matching TRBD1. This CDR3 spans 15 amino acids. The germline V gene encodes CDR1 SGHRS and CDR2 YFSETQ. Trimming at V came to 4 bases and at J to 7 bases, leaving 9 bases not matched to a gene. CDR3 coding DNA: TGCGCCAGCAGCCCAGAACAGGGGGTTGGTGAAAAACTGTTTTTT. It translates to CASSPEQGVGEKLFF. The full variable domain, rest sourced from reference TRBV5-1 and TRBJ1-4, is KAGVTQTPRYLIKTRGQQVTLSCSPISGHRSVSWYQQTPGQGLQFLFEYFSETQRNKGNFPGRFSGRQFSNSRSEMNVSTLELGDSALYLCASSPEQGVGEKLFFGSGTQLSVL.

The chain joins TRBV5-4 to TRBJ1-2; TRBD1 matches at 9 bases. The CDR3 contains 16 residues. Germline trimming cut 0 bases from V and 8 bases from J; bases unmatched to any gene: 11. CDR1 is SGHNT, CDR2 YYREEE, per germline (reference sequence). CDR3 DNA sequence: TGTGCCAGCAGCTTGGGGTCCGGGACAGGGAGAGGCGGCTACACCTTC. Amino acid sequence: CASSLGSGTGRGGYTF.

CDR3 sequence reads: CASSLDSFNEKLFF. The CDR3 DNA sequence: TGTGCCAGCAGCCTTGACAGCTTTAATGAAAAACTGTTTTTT. V and J are TRBV7-9 and TRBJ1-4; tentatively, D is TRBD1 (5 bases). Germline CDR1 SEHNR, CDR2 FQNEAQ (reference sequence). This CDR3 region has 14 residues. The ends were cut back, 5 bases at V and 4 bases at J, with 11 bases in the middle.

Concerning this clone itself: Other DNA sequences within the sample encode an identical CDR3. The V and J genes are TRBV12-3 or TRBV12-4 and TRBJ1-1, with D possibly being TRBD1 (5 bases). This CDR3 comprises 13 residues. Trimming stripped 5 bases from V and 1 base from J, with 8 bases between. The CDR3 reads CASSRTGNTEAFF. CDR3 bases: TGTGCCAGCAGTCGAACAGGGAACACTGAAGCTTTCTTT.

The chain combines TRBV12-3 or TRBV12-4 with TRBJ1-2; 7 bases agree with TRBD1. The CDR3 runs to 13 residues. V was clipped by 1 base and J by 8 bases; unmatched bases: 4. The chain's CDR3 is CASSLEGAGGYTF. The CDR3 coding sequence is TGTGCCAGCAGTTTAGAGGGGGCGGGAGGCTACACCTTC.

The rearrangement joins TRBV7-9 to TRBJ2-2; 7 bases fit TRBD1. J was trimmed by 6 bases and V by 5 bases; bases with no gene match: 3. The CDR3 loop spans 13 amino acids. Germline V gene sequence: CDR1 SEHNR, CDR2 FQNEAQ (reference sequence). The CDR3 region has the DNA TGTGCCAGCAGCCGACAGGGCCCCGGGGAGCTGTTTTTT. This gives the protein CASSRQGPGELFF.

V is TRBV12-3 or TRBV12-4 and J is TRBJ1-5; D remains ambiguous. This CDR3 is built from 13 residues. The ends were cut back, 7 bases at V and 6 bases at J, with 13 bases in the middle. The CDR3 bases are TGTGCCAGCACTGAGGCCATTGGTCAGCCCCAGCATTTT. This encodes CASTEAIGQPQHF.